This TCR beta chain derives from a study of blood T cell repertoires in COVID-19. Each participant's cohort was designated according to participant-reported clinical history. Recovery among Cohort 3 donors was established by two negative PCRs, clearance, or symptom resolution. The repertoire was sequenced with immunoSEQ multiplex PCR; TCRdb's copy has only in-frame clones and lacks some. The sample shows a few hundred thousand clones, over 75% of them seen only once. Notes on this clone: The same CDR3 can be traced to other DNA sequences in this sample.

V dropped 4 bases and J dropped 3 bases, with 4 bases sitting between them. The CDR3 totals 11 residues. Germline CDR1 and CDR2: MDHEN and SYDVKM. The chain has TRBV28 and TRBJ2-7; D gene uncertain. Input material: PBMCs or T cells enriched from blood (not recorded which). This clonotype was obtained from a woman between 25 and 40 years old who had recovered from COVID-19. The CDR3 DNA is TGTGCCAGCAGTTCTAGCTACGAGCAGTACTTC. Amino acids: CASSSSYEQYF.